This T cell receptor (beta chain) emerged from a study of cytomegalovirus exposure and HLA in healthy donors. The CDR3 spans 14 residues. Trimming took off 4 bases at V and 2 bases at J, with 12 bases between the two ends. Germline loops: CDR1 MNHNS, CDR2 SASEGT. The PCR employed 60 Vbeta primers together with 13 Jbeta primers. The protocol was immunoSEQ multiplex PCR, while the TCRdb copy is restricted to in-frame clones and leaves out a portion. Among approximately 190,000 clones, about four fifths were seen once, and the ten largest hold around 3.6%. This clone was detected once. The sequence derives from a man aged 40-50 years in good health and CMV-seropositive. The genes are TRBV6-1 and TRBJ2-7, with D perhaps matching TRBD2 (6 bases). Sequencing was done on a sample of PBMCs. CDR3 nucleotide sequence: TGTGCCAGCAGTGGTCGGGGGAAGGCCTACGAGCAGTACTTC. Protein product: CASSGRGKAYEQYF.